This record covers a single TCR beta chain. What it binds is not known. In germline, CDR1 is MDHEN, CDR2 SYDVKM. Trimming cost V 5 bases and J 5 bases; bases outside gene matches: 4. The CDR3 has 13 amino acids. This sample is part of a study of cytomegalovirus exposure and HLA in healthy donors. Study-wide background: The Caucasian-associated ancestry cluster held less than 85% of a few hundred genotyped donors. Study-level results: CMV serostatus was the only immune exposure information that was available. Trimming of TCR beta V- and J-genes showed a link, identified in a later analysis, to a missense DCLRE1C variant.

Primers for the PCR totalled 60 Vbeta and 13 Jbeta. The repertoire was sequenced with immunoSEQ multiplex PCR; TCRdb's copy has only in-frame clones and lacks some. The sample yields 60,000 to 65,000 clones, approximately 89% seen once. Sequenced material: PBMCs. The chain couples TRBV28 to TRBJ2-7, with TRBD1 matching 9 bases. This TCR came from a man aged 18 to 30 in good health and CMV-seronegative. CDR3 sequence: CASSPRTGDEQYF. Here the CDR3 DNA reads TGTGCCAGCAGTCCACGGACAGGGGACGAGCAGTACTTC.